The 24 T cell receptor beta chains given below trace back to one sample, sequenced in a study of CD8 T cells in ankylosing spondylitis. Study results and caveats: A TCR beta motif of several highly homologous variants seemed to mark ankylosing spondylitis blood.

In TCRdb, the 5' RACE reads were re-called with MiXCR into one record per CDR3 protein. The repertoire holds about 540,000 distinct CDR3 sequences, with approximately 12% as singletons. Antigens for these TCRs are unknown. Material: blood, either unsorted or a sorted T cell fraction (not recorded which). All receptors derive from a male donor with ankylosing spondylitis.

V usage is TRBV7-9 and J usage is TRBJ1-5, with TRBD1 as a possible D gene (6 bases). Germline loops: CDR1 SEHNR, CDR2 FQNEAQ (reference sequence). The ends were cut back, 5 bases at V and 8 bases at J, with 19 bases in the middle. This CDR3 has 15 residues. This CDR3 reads CASSPQGLGGEPQHF. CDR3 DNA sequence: TGTGCCAGCAGCCCCCAGGGCTTGGGGGGCGAGCCCCAGCATTTT.

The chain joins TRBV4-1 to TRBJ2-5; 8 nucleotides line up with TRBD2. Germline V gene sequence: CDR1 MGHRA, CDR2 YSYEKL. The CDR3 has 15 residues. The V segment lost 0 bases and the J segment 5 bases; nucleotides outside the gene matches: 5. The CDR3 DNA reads TGCGCCAGCAGCCAAGAGCAGCGGGAGAGGGAGACCCAGTACTTC. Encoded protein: CASSQEQRERETQYF.

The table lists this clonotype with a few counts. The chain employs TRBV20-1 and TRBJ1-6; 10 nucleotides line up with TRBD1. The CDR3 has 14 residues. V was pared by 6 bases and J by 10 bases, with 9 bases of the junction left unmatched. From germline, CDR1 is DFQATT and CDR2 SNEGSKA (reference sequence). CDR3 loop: CSAADRGSSSPLHF. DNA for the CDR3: TGCAGTGCAGCGGACAGGGGGTCTAGCTCACCCCTCCACTTT.

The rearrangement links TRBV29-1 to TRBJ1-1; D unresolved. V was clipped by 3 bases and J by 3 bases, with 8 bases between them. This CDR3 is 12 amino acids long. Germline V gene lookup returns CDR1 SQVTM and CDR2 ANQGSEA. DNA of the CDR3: TGCAGCGTTGACGAGGGAGACACTGAAGCTTTCTTT. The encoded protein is CSVDEGDTEAFF.

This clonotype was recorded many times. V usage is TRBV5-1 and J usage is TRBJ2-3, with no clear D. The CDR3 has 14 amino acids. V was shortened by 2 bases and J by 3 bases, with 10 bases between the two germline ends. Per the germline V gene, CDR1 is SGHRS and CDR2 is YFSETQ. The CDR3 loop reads CASSFPGRTDTQYF. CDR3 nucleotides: TGCGCCAGCAGCTTTCCTGGTAGGACAGATACGCAGTATTTT.

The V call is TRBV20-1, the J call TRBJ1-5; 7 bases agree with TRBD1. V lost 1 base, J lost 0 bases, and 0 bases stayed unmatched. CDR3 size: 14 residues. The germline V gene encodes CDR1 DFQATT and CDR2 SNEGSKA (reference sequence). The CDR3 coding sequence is TGCAGTGCTAGAGGGGACAGTAGCAATCAGCCCCAGCATTTT. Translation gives CSARGDSSNQPQHF.

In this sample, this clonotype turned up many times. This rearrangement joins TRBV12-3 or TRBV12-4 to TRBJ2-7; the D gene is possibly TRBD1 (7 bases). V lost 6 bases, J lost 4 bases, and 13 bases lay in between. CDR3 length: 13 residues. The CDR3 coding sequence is TGTGCCAGCAGACACAGGGGAGGATACGAGCAGTACTTC. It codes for CASRHRGGYEQYF.

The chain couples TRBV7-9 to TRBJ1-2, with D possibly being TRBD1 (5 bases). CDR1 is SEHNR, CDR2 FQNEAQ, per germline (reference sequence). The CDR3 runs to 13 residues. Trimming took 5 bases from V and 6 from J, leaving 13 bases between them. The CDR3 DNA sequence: TGTGCCAGCAGCAGGGGAGGGTCAAATGGCTACACCTTC. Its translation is CASSRGGSNGYTF.

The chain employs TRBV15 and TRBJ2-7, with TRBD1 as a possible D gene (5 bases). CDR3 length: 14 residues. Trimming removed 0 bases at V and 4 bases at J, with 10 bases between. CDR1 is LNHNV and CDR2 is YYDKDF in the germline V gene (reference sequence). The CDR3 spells CATSRDKGDYEQYV. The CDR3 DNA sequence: TGTGCCACCAGCAGAGATAAAGGGGATTACGAGCAGTACGTC.

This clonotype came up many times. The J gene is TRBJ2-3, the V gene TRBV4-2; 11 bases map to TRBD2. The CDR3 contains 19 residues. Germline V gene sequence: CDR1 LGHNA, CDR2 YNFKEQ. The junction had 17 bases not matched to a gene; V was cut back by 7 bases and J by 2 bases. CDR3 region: CASNTNRAVAGGTTDTQYF. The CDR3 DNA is TGTGCCAGCAATACTAATCGGGCGGTAGCGGGAGGGACCACAGATACGCAGTATTTT.

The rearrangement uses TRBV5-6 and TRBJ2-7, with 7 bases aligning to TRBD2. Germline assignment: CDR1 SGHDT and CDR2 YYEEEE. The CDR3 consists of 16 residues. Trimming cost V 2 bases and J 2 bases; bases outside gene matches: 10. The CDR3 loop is CASSFGAGDGAYEQYV. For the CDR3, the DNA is TGTGCCAGCAGCTTCGGCGCGGGAGACGGGGCCTACGAGCAGTACGTC.

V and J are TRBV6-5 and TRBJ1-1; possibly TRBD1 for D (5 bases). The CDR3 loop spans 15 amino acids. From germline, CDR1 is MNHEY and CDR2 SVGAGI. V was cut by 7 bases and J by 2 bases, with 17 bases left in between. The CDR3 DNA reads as TGTGCCAGCATTAGGGCGGGGGAACCCAACACTGAAGCTTTCTTT. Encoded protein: CASIRAGEPNTEAFF.

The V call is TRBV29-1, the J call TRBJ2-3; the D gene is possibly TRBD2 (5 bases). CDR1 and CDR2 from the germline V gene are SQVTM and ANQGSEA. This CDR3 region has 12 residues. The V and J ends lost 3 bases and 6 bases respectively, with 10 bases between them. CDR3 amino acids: CSVDPGMDTQYF. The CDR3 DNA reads TGCAGCGTTGATCCGGGGATGGATACGCAGTATTTT.

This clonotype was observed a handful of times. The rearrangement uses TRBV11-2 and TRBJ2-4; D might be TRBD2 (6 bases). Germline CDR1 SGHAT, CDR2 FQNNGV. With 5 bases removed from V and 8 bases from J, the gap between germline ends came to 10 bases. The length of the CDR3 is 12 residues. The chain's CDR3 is CASSPGGDIQYF. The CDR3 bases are TGTGCCAGCAGCCCCGGAGGGGACATTCAGTACTTC.

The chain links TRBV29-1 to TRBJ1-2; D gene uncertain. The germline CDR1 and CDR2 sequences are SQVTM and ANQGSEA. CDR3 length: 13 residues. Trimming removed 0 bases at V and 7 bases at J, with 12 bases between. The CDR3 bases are TGCAGCGTTGAAGATCGGCCGAAGGGTGGCTACACCTTC. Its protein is CSVEDRPKGGYTF.

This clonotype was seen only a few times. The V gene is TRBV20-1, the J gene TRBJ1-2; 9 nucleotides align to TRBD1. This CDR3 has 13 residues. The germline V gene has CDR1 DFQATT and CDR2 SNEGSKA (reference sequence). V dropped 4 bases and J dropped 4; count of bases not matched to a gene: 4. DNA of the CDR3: TGCAGTGCTACCAGGACAGGGGCCTATGGCTACACCTTC. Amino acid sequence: CSATRTGAYGYTF.

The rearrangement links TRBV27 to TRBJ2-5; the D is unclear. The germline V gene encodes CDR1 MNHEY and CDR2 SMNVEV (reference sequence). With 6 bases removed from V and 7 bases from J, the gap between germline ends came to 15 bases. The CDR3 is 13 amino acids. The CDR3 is CASSLAAKGTQYF. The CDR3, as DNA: TGTGCCAGCAGCCTTGCGGCTAAGGGGACCCAGTACTTC.

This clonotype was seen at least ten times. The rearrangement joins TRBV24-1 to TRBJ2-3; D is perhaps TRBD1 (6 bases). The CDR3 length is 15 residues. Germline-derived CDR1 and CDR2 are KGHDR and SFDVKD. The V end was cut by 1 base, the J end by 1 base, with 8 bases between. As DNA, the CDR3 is TGTGCCACCAGTGATTTCCACAGGGGCACAGATACGCAGTATTTT. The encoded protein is CATSDFHRGTDTQYF.

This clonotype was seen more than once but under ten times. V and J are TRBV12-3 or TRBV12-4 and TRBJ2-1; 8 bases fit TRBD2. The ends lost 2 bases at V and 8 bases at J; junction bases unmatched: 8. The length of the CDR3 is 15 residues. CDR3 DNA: TGTGCCAGCAGTTTAATCCCGGGAGGGCCGGATGAGCAGTTCTTC. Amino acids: CASSLIPGGPDEQFF.

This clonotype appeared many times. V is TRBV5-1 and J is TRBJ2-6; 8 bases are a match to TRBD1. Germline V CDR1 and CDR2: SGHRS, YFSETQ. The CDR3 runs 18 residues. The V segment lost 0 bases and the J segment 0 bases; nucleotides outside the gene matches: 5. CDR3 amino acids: CASSLEGTGNSGANVLTF. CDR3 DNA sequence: TGCGCCAGCAGCTTGGAAGGGACAGGAAACTCTGGGGCCAACGTCCTGACTTTC. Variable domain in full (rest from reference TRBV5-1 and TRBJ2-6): KAGVTQTPRYLIKTRGQQVTLSCSPISGHRSVSWYQQTPGQGLQFLFEYFSETQRNKGNFPGRFSGRQFSNSRSEMNVSTLELGDSALYLCASSLEGTGNSGANVLTFGAGSRLTVL.

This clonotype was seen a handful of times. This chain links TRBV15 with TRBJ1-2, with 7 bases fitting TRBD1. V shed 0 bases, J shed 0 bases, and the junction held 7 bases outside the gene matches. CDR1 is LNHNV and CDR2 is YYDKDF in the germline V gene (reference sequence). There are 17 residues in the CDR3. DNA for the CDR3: TGTGCCACCAGCAGAGAACAGGGGTCCGCAGCTAACTATGGCTACACCTTC. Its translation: CATSREQGSAANYGYTF.

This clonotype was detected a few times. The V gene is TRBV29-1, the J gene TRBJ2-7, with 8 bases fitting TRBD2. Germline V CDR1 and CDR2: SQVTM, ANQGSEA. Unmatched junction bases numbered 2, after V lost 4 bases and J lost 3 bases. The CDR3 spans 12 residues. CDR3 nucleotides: TGCAGCGTTGTTCGGGAGGGCTACGAGCAGTACTTC. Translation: CSVVREGYEQYF.

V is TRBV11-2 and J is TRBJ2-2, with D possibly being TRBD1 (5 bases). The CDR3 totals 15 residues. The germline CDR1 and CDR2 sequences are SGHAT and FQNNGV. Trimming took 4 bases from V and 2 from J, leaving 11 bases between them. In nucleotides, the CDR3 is TGTGCCAGCAGCTCCAGACAGCCTAACACCGGGGAGCTGTTTTTT. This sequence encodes CASSSRQPNTGELFF.

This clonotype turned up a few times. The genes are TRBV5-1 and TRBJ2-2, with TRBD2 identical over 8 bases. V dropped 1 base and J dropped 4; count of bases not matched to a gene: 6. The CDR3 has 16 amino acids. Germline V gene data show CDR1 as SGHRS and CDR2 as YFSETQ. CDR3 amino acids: CASSLFSGATTGELFF. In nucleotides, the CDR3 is TGCGCCAGCAGCTTGTTTAGCGGGGCCACCACCGGGGAGCTGTTTTTT. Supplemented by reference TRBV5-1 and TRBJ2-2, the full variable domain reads KAGVTQTPRYLIKTRGQQVTLSCSPISGHRSVSWYQQTPGQGLQFLFEYFSETQRNKGNFPGRFSGRQFSNSRSEMNVSTLELGDSALYLCASSLFSGATTGELFFGEGSRLTVL.